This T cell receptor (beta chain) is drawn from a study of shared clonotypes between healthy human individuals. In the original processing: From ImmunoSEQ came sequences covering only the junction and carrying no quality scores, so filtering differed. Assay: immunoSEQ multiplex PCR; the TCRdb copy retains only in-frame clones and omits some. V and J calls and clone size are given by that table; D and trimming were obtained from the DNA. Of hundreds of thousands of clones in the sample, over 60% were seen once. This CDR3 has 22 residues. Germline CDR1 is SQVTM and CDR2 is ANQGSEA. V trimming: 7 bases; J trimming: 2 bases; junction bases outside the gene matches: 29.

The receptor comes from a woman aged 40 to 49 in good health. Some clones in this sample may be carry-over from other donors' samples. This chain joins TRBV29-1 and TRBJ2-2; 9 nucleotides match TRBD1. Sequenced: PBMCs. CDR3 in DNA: TGCAGCGCCGGCGCCCCTGCCGGGACAGGGCAGTTTAGCGAGTTTAACACCGGGGAGCTGTTTTTT. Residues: CSAGAPAGTGQFSEFNTGELFF.